This T cell receptor beta chain was retrieved from a study of cytomegalovirus exposure and HLA in healthy donors (dated by TCRdb to about 2017). Study-level background: According to an earlier analysis of a few hundred of the donors, roughly 180 million T cells yielded over 90 million unique TCR beta sequences and more than 250 Gb of sequence data. Approximately 310 gigabases of sequencing data and approximately 93 million unique TCR sequences were included in an early release covering 550 to 650 HLA-typed donors. Of the roughly 400 genotyped donors, less than 85% were placed in the genetic ancestry cluster associated with self-reported Caucasian donors. The aim of the study was to test whether cataloging public T cell receptors could identify signatures of past pathogen exposure. The study profiled the T cell repertoires of 500 to 800 subjects by immunosequencing and related them to cytomegalovirus serostatus. Besides the first cohort of roughly 660 subjects, a separate validation cohort made up of some 110 different subjects was used. The study combined high-throughput TCR immunosequencing, statistical association of individual TCRs with disease status, and machine learning to predict cytomegalovirus infection status. In a later analysis, previously published TCR beta repertoires from more than 500 donors were re-analyzed and high-resolution HLA genotyping was added so that TCR occurrence patterns could be studied. The later analysis used no new phenotypic data to find candidate immune exposures, relying instead on TCR beta sequences and their occurrence across donors. In an earlier analysis of over 550 of the donors, high-throughput TCR beta sequencing was used to judge whether each TCR beta V gene segment behaved as functional or pseudogenic. Alongside the repertoire data, information on donor age, sex, ethnicity and CMV serostatus was compiled. In a later genetic analysis, genome-wide SNP genotypes for about three fifths of the 666 donors were used, and that subset was treated as a discovery cohort. Every repertoire in the discovery cohort had been generated on one and the same sequencing platform. Both class I and class II loci were covered by HLA typing, at four-digit resolution. The number of typed donors differed by locus: 629-630 for A, B, C, DRB1 and DQB1; approximately 540 for DQA1; over 600 for DPA1; and roughly 450 for DPB1. Because of strong linkage in the cohort, a handful of DR-DQ haplotypes were treated as single units for association and clustering. Across 398 genotyped donors of the cohort, an average of approximately 240,000 unique TCR beta nucleotide sequences per donor were sequenced, and around 20% of those sequences were non-productive. The paper as a whole reports these results and caveats: Most TCR sequences were observed very rarely across donors, whereas some public TCRs were present in many individuals. An association between a missense DCLRE1C variant and V-gene and J-gene trimming of TCR beta chains was found in a later genetic analysis and replicated in an independent cohort. The sequencing pipeline was judged likely to have produced a cluster of highly shared sequence variants as a technical artifact. The classifier was reported to diagnose cytomegalovirus status with high specificity and sensitivity in both the original and validation cohorts. In a later analysis, most CMV-associated TCR beta chains were found to appear HLA-restricted, with HLA associations seemingly driven largely by CMV exposure. Because the 87-base-pair reads could not distinguish some IMGT-functional V segments, including TRBV6-2 and TRBV6-3, those segments were excluded. The authors suggested that the approach could potentially be generalized to other disease states and immunological phenotypes. The presence/absence analyses assumed that sequencing depth was roughly uniform across donors, and that assumption may not be true. Because counts were too low, some 16 rarely observed V segments, including chromosome 9 orphons, were excluded from the earlier analysis of some 590 of the donors. An earlier analysis of approximately 590 of the donors showed that most TCR beta V segments appeared in productive rearrangements either about 87% or about 30% of the time, which broadly matched IMGT annotations. CMV serostatus was the only immune exposure information available for the cohort. Correlated functional status among segregating V segments might reflect linkage disequilibrium, but an unknown experimental factor could not be ruled out. In a later analysis, TCR association rates were found to vary across HLA loci, with the most associated TCRs seen for DRB1 alleles and the fewest for HLA-C alleles. Because some donors lacked HLA typing at each locus, the association tests relied only on the typed subset. A later genetic analysis reported fewer N-insertions in productive TCRs among donors in an Asian-associated ancestry cluster than the approximately 700-donor mean. A further reported finding was that TCR beta sequences accurately predicted the HLA-A and HLA-B alleles for most subjects in the first cohort. Strong co-occurrence of HLA alleles, especially DR and DQ, made assigning TCR associations to individual alleles difficult. In this cohort, only TCR beta chains were sequenced, and detectable features were limited by the absence of alpha or paired-chain data. Several of the top co-occurrence clusters appeared to be linked to parvovirus B19, influenza, CMV and Epstein-Barr virus, according to a later analysis. The study listed 164 TCR beta chains as associated with cytomegalovirus. In a later analysis, some 18,000 TCR beta sequences were associated with specific HLA alleles at a false discovery rate of 0.05. In a later analysis, HLA-associated TCR beta chains showed more clonal expansion and lower generation probabilities than non-associated chains that were equally common. A few of the identified cytomegalovirus-associated TCR beta chains were confirmed in vitro to be specific for cytomegalovirus antigens.

The cohort consisted of 650 to 850 healthy bone marrow donors. At the time of sampling, all cohort members were nominally healthy, though unrecorded immune exposures were likely present. The donor was CMV seropositive and belonged to the group of about 290 seropositive cohort members. A peripheral blood sample was provided by each donor, and peripheral blood mononuclear cells were used for TCR beta sequencing. The Qiagen DNeasy Blood Extraction Kit was used to extract genomic DNA from the blood cell samples. This clone has more than one count but fewer than ten. Its antigen remains undetermined. There are no base qualities to consult, and no much larger clone falls within one base. V is clipped by 0 bases and J by 3 bases, and the sequence between their germline boundaries is 13 bases long. The CDR3 covers 16 residues, taking in both the cysteine and the phenylalanine. Of the read, only the CDR3 DNA is kept; its 48 bases are in frame from base 1. The germline V gene yields SGHRS for CDR1 and YFSETQ for CDR2.

Library generation was performed with the immunoSEQ multiplex PCR assay. A mixture of 60 forward primers for TCR Vbeta segments and 13 reverse primers for TCR Jbeta segments was used in the multiplex PCR. Amplification of the CDR3 region of rearranged TCR beta genes was performed with a multiplex PCR assay on genomic DNA. Amplified TCR beta libraries were sequenced as 87-base-pair reads on the Illumina HiSeq System. In the authors' own workflow: In a later analysis, 70 million to 95 million unique TCR beta chains were counted across the 500 to 850 repertoires, and roughly 11 million of these chains were shared by at least two donors. To remove PCR and sequencing errors, raw reads were error-corrected and collapsed into unique sequences using a nearest-neighbor algorithm that merged closely related sequences. CDR3 sequences were aligned to IMGT reference sequences to assign V, D and J gene segments. For a sequence to be retained, at least a six-nucleotide match to both a V gene segment and a J gene segment was required. Rearrangements were called productive when the CDR3 lacked stop codons and stayed in frame with V and J; all others were non-productive. CDR3 was defined according to IMGT convention as the region running from the second conserved V-encoded cysteine to the conserved J-encoded phenylalanine. Sequences without an unambiguous match to a single V gene segment were excluded from the earlier analysis of 450 to 650 of the donors. An earlier analysis of fewer than 750 of the donors called V segments functional above 56.7% productive rearrangements and segregating when the between-donor standard deviation exceeded 5%. A statistical classification framework was developed to diagnose cytomegalovirus status using the catalog of TCR beta chain sequences. In a later analysis, TCR nucleotide sequences were compared against IMGT/GENE-DB human TR gene sequences so that V and J genes could be assigned. Using the TCRdist pipeline, a later analysis assigned CDR3 sequences along with most-parsimonious VDJ recombination scenarios. In a later analysis, every TCR beta chain was defined by the combination of its CDR3 amino acid sequence and its V-gene family, and reads without a unique V-gene family were dropped. In a later analysis, fewer than 600 highly shared, low-generation-probability nucleotide sequences were removed to address suspected cross-contamination and a sequencing artifact. A later analysis calculated a clonal expansion index for each public chain from normalized within-repertoire ranks of inferred template counts. A later analysis computed generation probabilities with a VDJ recombination model fitted to out-of-frame rearrangements, and checked the results against IGoR. In a later analysis, TCR-TCR, TCR-HLA and TCR-CMV co-occurrence was scored with hypergeometric tests, and a repertoire-size bias correction was applied to TCR pairs. In a later analysis, false discovery rates were estimated by permuting HLA or CMV assignments 20 times. A later analysis grouped co-occurring TCRs with DBSCAN, adding TCRdist sequence similarity when clustering within HLA-allele-positive subsets. For co-occurrence clustering, repertoires with fewer than 30,000 or more than 120,000 public chains were excluded, along with roughly 5 repertoires with anomalous nucleotide sharing. TCRdb took this table from immuneACCESS and kept in-frame rearrangements with V and J called. Such tables lack part of the clones; where checked against another copy, unresolved V genes explain under half of the gap, and the rest is unexplained. V and J calls and clone size are copied from that table; D and trimming were computed from the DNA. In this sample the table shows 90,000 to 110,000 clones, 9.5% to 15% of which occur a single time. The leading ten clones occupy about 16% of the sample.

The receptor was isolated from a man aged 35 to 55 in good health and CMV-seropositive. Input material: PBMCs. The sequence is built from TRBV5-1 and TRBJ2-1; TRBD2 is perhaps the D gene, given 5 matching bases. The CDR3 in this case is CASSLGDSVNYNEQFF. The DNA sequence is given as TGCGCCAGCAGCTTGGGGGATAGCGTAAACTACAATGAGCAGTTCTTC.